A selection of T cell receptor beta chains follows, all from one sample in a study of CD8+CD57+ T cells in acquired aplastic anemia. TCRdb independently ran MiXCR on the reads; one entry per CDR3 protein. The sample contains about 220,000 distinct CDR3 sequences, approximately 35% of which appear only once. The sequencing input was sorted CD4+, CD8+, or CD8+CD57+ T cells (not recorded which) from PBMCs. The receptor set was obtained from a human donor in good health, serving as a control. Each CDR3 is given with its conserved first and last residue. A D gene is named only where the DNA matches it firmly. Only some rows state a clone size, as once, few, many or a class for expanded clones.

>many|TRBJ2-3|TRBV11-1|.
CASSLYGGLQDTQYF
TGTGCCAGCAGCTTATATGGCGGACTACAAGATACGCAGTATTTT
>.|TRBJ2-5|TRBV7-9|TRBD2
CASSLRGGDETQYF
TGTGCCAGCAGCCTCCGGGGGGGCGATGAGACCCAGTACTTC
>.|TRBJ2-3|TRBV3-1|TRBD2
CASSQGRLAGAVTQYF
TGTGCCAGCAGCCAAGGTAGATTAGCGGGGGCGGTTACGCAGTATTTT
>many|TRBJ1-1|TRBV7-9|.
CASSLVGTGNTEAFF
TGTGCCAGCAGCTTAGTGGGAACAGGGAACACTGAAGCTTTCTTT
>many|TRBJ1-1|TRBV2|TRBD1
CATAGGEGREAFF
TGTGCCACCGCAGGGGGCGAGGGGCGGGAGGCTTTCTTT
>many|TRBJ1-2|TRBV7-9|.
CASSPTYGNYGYTF
TGTGCCAGCAGCCCTACCTACGGAAACTATGGCTACACCTTC
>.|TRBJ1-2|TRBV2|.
CASSFGGENYGYTF
TGTGCCAGCAGTTTTGGGGGCGAGAACTATGGCTACACCTTC
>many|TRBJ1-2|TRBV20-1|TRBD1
CSAIPRTGGPWPDGYTF
TGCAGTGCTATACCCAGGACAGGGGGACCGTGGCCGGATGGCTACACCTTC
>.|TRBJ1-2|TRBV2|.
CASSPKTEVYGYTF
TGTGCCAGCAGTCCGAAGACAGAAGTCTATGGCTACACCTTC
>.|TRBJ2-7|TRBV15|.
CATSRDPGMGAEYEQYF
TGTGCCACCAGCAGAGACCCCGGTATGGGAGCTGAATACGAGCAGTACTTC
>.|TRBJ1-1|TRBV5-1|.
CASSLAAGGDTEAFF
TGCGCCAGCAGCTTGGCCGCAGGTGGGGACACTGAAGCTTTCTTT
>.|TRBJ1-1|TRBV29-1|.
CSVERGRGTEAFF
TGCAGCGTTGAGAGGGGCAGGGGCACTGAAGCTTTCTTT
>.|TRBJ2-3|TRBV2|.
CASSDWVMGRETSTDTQYF
TGTGCCAGCAGTGATTGGGTAATGGGCCGGGAGACTAGCACAGATACGCAGTATTTT
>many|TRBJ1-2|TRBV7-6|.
CASSRQQNYGYTF
TGTGCCAGCAGCCGACAGCAAAACTATGGCTACACCTTC
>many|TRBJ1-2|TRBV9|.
CASSADRQGYGYTF
TGTGCCAGCAGCGCAGACAGGCAGGGGTATGGCTACACCTTC
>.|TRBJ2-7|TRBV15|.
CATSSDPWVTGAYEQYF
TGTGCCACCAGCAGTGACCCATGGGTAACGGGGGCATACGAGCAGTACTTC
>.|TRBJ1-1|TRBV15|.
CATSLPGTATEAFF
TGTGCCACCAGCCTCCCTGGGACTGCGACTGAAGCTTTCTTT
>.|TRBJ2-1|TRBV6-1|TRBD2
CASRHSGGPCFYNEQFF
TGTGCCAGCAGACATTCGGGGGGGCCGTGTTTTTACAATGAGCAGTTCTTC
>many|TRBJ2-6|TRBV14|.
CASRPSGANVLTF
TGTGCCAGCCGCCCCTCTGGGGCCAACGTCCTGACTTTC
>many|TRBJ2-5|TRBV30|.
CAWSVGGETQYF
TGTGCCTGGAGTGTGGGGGGAGAGACCCAGTACTTC
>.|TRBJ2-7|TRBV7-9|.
CASSSDSAYEQYF
TGTGCCAGCAGCTCGGACTCGGCCTACGAGCAGTACTTC
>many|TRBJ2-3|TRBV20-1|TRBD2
CSATYSGVTTDTQYF
TGCAGTGCTACATATAGCGGGGTGACCACAGATACGCAGTATTTT
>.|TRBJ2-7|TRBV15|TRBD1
CATSRNGTGSYEQYF
TGTGCCACCAGCAGAAACGGGACAGGGTCCTACGAGCAGTACTTC
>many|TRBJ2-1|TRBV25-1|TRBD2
CASSVSGGGNEQFF
TGTGCCAGCAGTGTAAGCGGGGGGGGAAATGAGCAGTTCTTC
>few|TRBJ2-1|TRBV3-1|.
CASSQDYGEQFF
TGTGCCAGCAGCCAAGATTACGGTGAGCAGTTCTTC
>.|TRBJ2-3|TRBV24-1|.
CATATTLASTDTQYF
TGTGCCACCGCTACGACACTTGCTAGCACAGATACGCAGTATTTT
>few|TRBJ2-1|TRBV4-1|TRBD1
CASSQGQGSYNEQFF
TGCGCCAGCAGCCAAGGACAGGGCTCCTACAATGAGCAGTTCTTC
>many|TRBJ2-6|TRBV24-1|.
CATSDQTRVAGANVLTF
TGTGCCACCAGTGACCAGACGAGGGTGGCTGGGGCCAACGTCCTGACTTTC
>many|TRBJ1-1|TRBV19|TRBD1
CASTEGTGGFGTEAFF
TGTGCCAGTACCGAAGGGACAGGGGGCTTCGGGACTGAAGCTTTCTTT